One and the same sample provided the 8 T cell receptor beta chains below, sequenced in a study of T cells in Graves' hyperthyroidism and ophthalmopathy. Template material for amplifying TCR beta CDR3 regions consisted of RNA transcripts. The HTBI primer set was used in a first-round RT-PCR of the TCR CDR3. TCRdb reprocessed the multiplex PCR reads with MiXCR, giving one entry per CDR3 protein. The sample lists some 620,000 distinct CDR3 sequences, around 15% seen once, with around 4% in the top ten. Sequences were obtained from blood. The receptor source for this set is a woman in her twenties or thirties with Graves' hyperthyroidism.

This clonotype has ten or more counts. The V call is TRBV28, the J call TRBJ2-7; possibly TRBD1 for D (5 bases). Germline CDR1 reads MDHEN; CDR2 reads SYDVKM. The length of the CDR3 is 14 residues. Deletions cut 3 bases from V and 3 bases from J, with 12 bases between. The CDR3 DNA sequence: TGTGCCAGCAGTTTCCTCGGCAGGGACTACGAGCAGTACTTC. Protein sequence: CASSFLGRDYEQYF.

The chain is built from TRBV30 and TRBJ1-1, with D uncertain. CDR3 size: 10 residues. The ends were cut back, 1 base at V and 8 bases at J, with 5 bases in the middle. Per germline, CDR1 GTSNPN and CDR2 SVGIG (reference sequence). CDR3 in amino acids: CAWSAREAFF. The CDR3 nucleotides are TGTGCCTGGAGTGCTAGAGAAGCTTTCTTT.

This clonotype was seen at least ten times. This sequence joins TRBV28 and TRBJ2-3, with 11 bases that match TRBD1. V lost 4 bases and J lost 4; bases outside the gene matches: 7. The CDR3 has 16 amino acids. From germline, CDR1 is MDHEN and CDR2 SYDVKM. CDR3 amino acids: CASSSPRDRGADTQYF. In DNA form, the CDR3 reads TGTGCCAGCAGTTCCCCCCGGGACAGGGGGGCAGATACGCAGTATTTT.

The sample holds many counts of this clonotype. The chain is built from TRBV12-3 or TRBV12-4 and TRBJ1-5; 8 positions agree with TRBD1. J lost 6 bases, V lost 6 bases, and 4 bases had no gene match. CDR3 length: 13 residues. CDR3 bases: TGTGCCAGCAGATACACAGGGGGTCAGCCCCAGCATTTT. Protein: CASRYTGGQPQHF.

This clonotype was detected a few times. This chain connects TRBV24-1 to TRBJ2-3; D is uncertain. Per the germline V gene, CDR1 is KGHDR and CDR2 is SFDVKD. Trimming removed 5 bases from V and 1 base from J, with 3 bases in between. The CDR3 consists of 12 residues. The CDR3 coding sequence is TGTGCCACCAGTGGCGGCACAGATACGCAGTATTTT. Encoded protein: CATSGGTDTQYF.

This chain uses TRBV6-2 or TRBV6-3 with TRBJ2-7; D perhaps matches TRBD2 (5 bases). CDR3 size: 14 residues. Germline V lookup: CDR1 MNHEY, CDR2 SVGEGT. V was clipped by 8 bases and J by 5 bases, with 19 bases between them. Here the CDR3 reads CASLDPVKEDEQYF. CDR3 sequence (DNA): TGTGCCAGCTTGGACCCTGTTAAGGAGGACGAGCAGTACTTC.

This clonotype was seen a handful of times. The chain employs TRBV12-3 or TRBV12-4 and TRBJ1-5; TRBD1 might be the D (5 bases). The CDR3 sequence is 15 residues long. Trimming removed 1 base at V and 7 bases at J, with 14 bases between. CDR3 bases: TGTGCCAGCAGTTTAGAGTTGGGGGTGTGGCAGCCCCAGCATTTT. This encodes CASSLELGVWQPQHF.

This clonotype was recorded at least ten times. The chain is built from TRBV6-1 and TRBJ2-5; the match to TRBD2 covers 11 bases. Trimming removed 5 bases from V and 4 bases from J; junction bases left unmatched: 9. CDR3 length: 16 amino acids. Germline values: CDR1 MNHNS, CDR2 SASEGT. The CDR3 coding sequence is TGTGCCAGCAGTCTATACCTAGCGGGAGGAGGAGAGACCCAGTACTTC. Amino acids: CASSLYLAGGGETQYF.